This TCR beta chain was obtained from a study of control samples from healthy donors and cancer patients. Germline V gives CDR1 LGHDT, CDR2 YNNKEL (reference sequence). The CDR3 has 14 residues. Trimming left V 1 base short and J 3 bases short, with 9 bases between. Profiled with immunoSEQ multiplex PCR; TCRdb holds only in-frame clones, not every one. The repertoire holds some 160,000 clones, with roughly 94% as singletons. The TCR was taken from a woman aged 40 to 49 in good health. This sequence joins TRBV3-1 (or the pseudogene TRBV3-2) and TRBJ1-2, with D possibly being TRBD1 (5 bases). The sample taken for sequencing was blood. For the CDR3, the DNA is TGTGCCAGCAGCCAAGCTAGGGGATACTATGGCTACACCTTC. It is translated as CASSQARGYYGYTF.